This T cell receptor beta chain was recorded in a study of neurological immune-mediated disorders. About the study: Relapsing-remitting disease affected some 31, and secondary progressive 3, of roughly 35 multiple sclerosis patients.

5'RACE generated cDNA with 10-nucleotide random UMIs. TCRdb ran MiXCR on the 5' RACE reads and lists one entry per CDR3 protein. The sample consists of fewer than 85,000 distinct CDR3 sequences, 4.5% to 6.5% of them appearing once. Whole-study results and caveats: CDR3 amino acid sequences of expanded clones were not shared across subjects, a result suggesting private repertoires in all groups.

This clonotype was found many times. What it binds is unknown. This CDR3 is 14 amino acids long. J gave up 2 bases and V 6 bases, and 7 bases lay outside the gene matches. Germline V gene lookup returns CDR1 DFQATT and CDR2 SNEGSKA (reference sequence). It was from 2 million PBMCs stored at -80 C that the unsorted libraries were obtained. Specimen: PBMCs. This clonotype was sampled from a woman younger than 45 with multiple sclerosis. The V and J genes are TRBV20-1 and TRBJ1-5; 7 nucleotides agree with TRBD1. CDR3: CSATGRVGNQPQHF. The CDR3 DNA is TGCAGTGCGACAGGGCGCGTGGGCAATCAGCCCCAGCATTTT.